This TCR beta chain was identified during a study of synovial regulatory T cells in juvenile arthritis (dated by TCRdb to the mid-2010s). Turning to the overall study: Among sequenced patients, a few were therapy-naive, one received methotrexate plus infliximab, about six received methotrexate, and one had no treatment information. TCRbeta CDR3 repertoires of blood iaTreg cells, other blood Treg cells and synovial fluid Treg cells from matched patient samples were compared in the study. Effector T cell subsets from the study cohort were also sequenced for comparisons, but the Treg dataset by itself includes only blood Treg cells and synovial fluid Treg cells. Treg and Teff subsets from 10 or so JIA patients with active disease were included in the TCR repertoire comparisons. Here is what the overall study found, with its caveats: Lower TCR diversity was observed in blood iaTreg cells than in other blood Treg cells, consistent with antigen-driven expansion. Across patients, iaTreg TCR repertoires were largely private and overlapped partially with synovial Teff repertoires and blood CPL repertoires. Synovial Treg cells shared more CDR3 sequences with iaTreg cells than with other blood Treg cells, and Chao-Jaccard similarity confirmed that synovial Treg cells were more closely related to iaTreg cells.

With regard to this clone: Its antigen is currently not known.

TCR repertoires were obtained from 11 juvenile idiopathic arthritis patients with active disease who had not reached inactive disease, of whom 3 were polyarticular and 8 were oligoarticular. A median age of around 12 years (range roughly 2.2-22.9) and a median disease duration of around seven years (range 0.2-19.1) were recorded for the TCR-sequenced patients. Samples for TCR repertoire analysis came from two centres in Italy. Peripheral blood mononuclear cells were isolated using a Histopaque-1077 density gradient and were cryopreserved in approximately 90% FCS with approximately 10% DMSO. Reading from cysteine to phenylalanine, the CDR3 counts 14 amino acids. The DNA sequence is not available. The library was prepared using the immunoSEQ multiplex PCR assay. Adaptive Biotechnologies carried out the TCRbeta CDR3 sequencing. In the source study's methods: Repertoire similarity was assessed using the Chao-modified Jaccard index and the median clonotype overlap from 200 random subsamples at equal sample size. Similarity analyses were performed using either productive nucleotide sequences or in silico-translated amino acid sequences. Hierarchical clustering with single linkage and t-SNE based on Chao-modified Jaccard distances were used to compare repertoires. After normalising for sample size, the researchers measured repertoire diversity with the Renyi index across a range of alpha values. Drawn from immuneACCESS, this table holds only the in-frame rearrangements with V and J called that TCRdb kept. Clones are partly lost; checked studies trace under half to an unresolved V gene and leave the rest unexplained. The V and J calls and clone size were taken over from that table, and D and trimming were inferred from the DNA. The data table for this sample lists 8,000 to 10,000 clones. The leading ten clones occupy over 0.65% of the sample.

The sequenced sample consisted of Treg cells from blood. Read against the paper, the sample's cell subset or site label means: remaining (HLA-DR-negative) circulating blood Treg cells. The V gene is TRBV21-1 and the J gene is TRBJ2-7; checking the TCRdb D call of TRBD1 is not possible without DNA. TRBV21-1 is noted as a pseudogene. The receptor's source is a donor younger than 30 with juvenile idiopathic arthritis. The CDR3 reads CASRAPLLSYEQYF.